This T cell receptor beta chain was sequenced in a study of blood T cell repertoires in COVID-19. Study at large: The United States, Italy and Spain provided the acute and convalescent COVID-19 samples. From T cells, B-cell-depleted T cells, or PBMCs came the material, which was cDNA or gDNA.

As originally analysed: Estimated nucleated cell counts came from reference gene primer amplification. The table came from immunoSEQ multiplex PCR; TCRdb's copy has only in-frame clones and leaves some out. Clonal size and the V and J genes are those of that table, whereas D and trimming came from the DNA. The sample lists a few hundred thousand clones, approximately 86% occurring once. The receptor was isolated from a young man with active or convalescent COVID-19. Sequenced sample: peripheral blood.

The CDR3 coding sequence is TGTGCCAGCAGCTTAAGGCGGGGACAGGTTGACAATGAGCAGTTCTTC. Amino acids: CASSLRRGQVDNEQFF. The chain joins TRBV7-2 to TRBJ2-1, with TRBD1 identical over 8 bases. The trim removed 2 bases at V and 5 bases at J, leaving 8 bases unmatched. CDR3 length: 16 amino acids. CDR1 is SGHTA, CDR2 FQGNSA, per germline.